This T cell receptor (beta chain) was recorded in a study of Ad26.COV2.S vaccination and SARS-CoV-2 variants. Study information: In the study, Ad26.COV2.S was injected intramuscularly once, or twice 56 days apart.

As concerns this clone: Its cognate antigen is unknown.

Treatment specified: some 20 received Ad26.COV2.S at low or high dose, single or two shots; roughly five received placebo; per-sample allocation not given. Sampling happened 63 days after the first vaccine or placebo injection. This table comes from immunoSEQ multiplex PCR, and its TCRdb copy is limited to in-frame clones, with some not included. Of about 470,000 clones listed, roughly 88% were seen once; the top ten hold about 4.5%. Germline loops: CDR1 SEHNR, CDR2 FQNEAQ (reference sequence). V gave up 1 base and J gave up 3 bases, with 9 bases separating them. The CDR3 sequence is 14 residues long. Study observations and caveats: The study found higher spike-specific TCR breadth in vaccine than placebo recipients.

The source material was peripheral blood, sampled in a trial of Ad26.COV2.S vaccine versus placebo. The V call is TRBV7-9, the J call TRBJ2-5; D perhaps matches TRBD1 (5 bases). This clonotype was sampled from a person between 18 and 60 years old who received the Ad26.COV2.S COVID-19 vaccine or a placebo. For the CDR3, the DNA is TGTGCCAGCAGCTTAGTGCAGGGTAAAGAGACCCAGTACTTC. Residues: CASSLVQGKETQYF.